Listed here is a single T cell receptor beta chain. The clone's antigen remains unknown. There are no base qualities to consult, and no much larger clone falls within one base. This entry belongs to a study of blood T cells in healthy people across ages (dated by TCRdb to the mid-2010s). Describing the broader study: Template switching captured roughly one uniquely barcoded TCR beta cDNA molecule per two T cells in model experiments. Age-related changes in TCR beta repertoire diversity were measured in the study by deep sequencing normalized with unique cDNA molecular identifiers. The donors were split into four age groups: young (average around 15 years), middle-aged (roughly 39), aged (around 67) and long-lived (approximately 89). To avoid experimental bias, donors of different ages were spread randomly across the sequencing lanes. For two donors (one aged 18 to 30 and one aged 80 or older), the study analyzed two additional independent replicas of 1 million unique cDNA reads from the same blood draw. Broad study findings and their caveats: Compared with the aged group, the long-lived group had more naive CD4+ T cells, fewer expanded clones and increased TCR diversity, a pattern suggesting age selection. Bulk unsorted PBMC profiling prevented conclusive comparison of naive and antigen-experienced compartments. Estimates of total diversity from one million sequenced T cells were regarded as lower bounds and underestimates. There was a strong correlation between observed TCR beta diversity and the percentage of naive T cells measured by flow cytometry. Observed TCR beta diversity per million T cells fell roughly linearly with age, and a significant reduction was already apparent by age around 44. Because the CMV infection status of the donors was unknown, age-related changes in expanded clonotypes may potentially have been confounded.

Libraries were made using 5' RACE. The instrument given in TCRdb is Illumina HiSeq 2500. The second PCR ran for about 6 to 12 cycles and used a J-beta primer mix along with a sample-barcoded 5' primer. Each TCR beta cDNA molecule received a unique molecular identifier from a template-switch 5' adaptor carrying 12 random nucleotides. At least 3 million CDR3-containing paired-end reads were obtained from each sample. First-strand cDNA synthesis was performed from all RNA using the Mint cDNA synthesis kit, with priming by a TRBC-specific oligonucleotide. Following uracil-DNA glycosylase treatment, a first 18-cycle PCR with universal primers M1SS and BC2_uni_R was performed on all cDNA. The authors' pipeline ran thus. Each sample was normalized by randomly selecting 1 million high-quality reads, each carrying a distinct molecular identifier. Reads with shared molecular identifiers were discarded instead of being binned into consensus sequences. CDR3 identification, clonotype clustering and error correction used MiTCR with a Q25 quality threshold and the strictest error-elimination algorithm. A nonparametric unseen species model using Euler transformation provided a lower-bound estimate of total TCR beta diversity. Clones were called with MiXCR by TCRdb after fastp trimmed the public reads at Q25, and only in-frame beta chains were retained. All rows with the same CDR3 protein become a single entry with the most common DNA and genes. For this entry, the V and J calls and clone size follow TCRdb and not the study's own pipeline. This sample has approximately 810,000 distinct CDR3 sequences in its table, and more than 25% of those were observed once. The biggest ten clones account for around 16% of the sample.

The donors were about 40 Caucasian individuals from Russia, aged roughly 6 to 90 years, who were systemically healthy. Each donor gave 8 to 10 milliliters of peripheral blood, drawn into EDTA-treated Vacutainer tubes. Ficoll-Paque density-gradient centrifugation was used to isolate PBMCs, with at least 6 million obtained per sample. Trizol reagent was used to extract total RNA from the PBMCs, yielding at least 5 micrograms per sample. Naive CD45RAhigh/CD27high T cell percentages were measured by flow cytometry on a PBMC aliquot from every donor. V sheds 4 bases and J sheds 0 bases, leaving 6 bases between their ends. CDR1 SGHTA and CDR2 FQGNSA are derived from the germline V gene. The CDR3 runs 13 amino acids, cysteine and phenylalanine included. Of all the DNA, just the CDR3 is kept, 39 bases in frame from base 1.

This TCR was recovered from a woman of 80 years or more in good health. The chain joins TRBV7-2 to TRBJ2-5; the D gene is not confidently resolved. The sequenced material came from blood. In nucleotides, the sequence is TGTGCCAGCAGCTATCCCCACCAAGAGACCCAGTACTTC. Its coded protein is CASSYPHQETQYF.